This is a list of T cell receptor beta chains from one sample in a study of siplizumab effects on memory and regulatory T cells. Repertoires were generated with immunoSEQ multiplex PCR, while TCRdb's copy carries only in-frame clones and drops some. Seen here are more than 75,000 clones, over 95% observed once, and the top ten hold around 0.031%. What was sequenced was naive CD4+ T cells sorted from blood. The receptors stem from a human donor in good health. CDR3s include the opening cysteine and the closing phenylalanine or tryptophan. The D gene is left open where the match is weak. Size values are once, few and many counts, or a class for expanded clones, and some rows have none.

v_gene	abundance	len	d_gene	j_gene	CDR3aa	CDR3nt
TRBV2	NA	14	NA	TRBJ1-1	CASSGDRRNTEAFF	TGTGCCAGCAGTGGGGACCGACGGAACACTGAAGCTTTCTTT
TRBV19	NA	13	NA	TRBJ2-3	CASSLTRQHTQYF	TGTGCCAGTAGTCTTACTAGACAGCATACGCAGTATTTT
TRBV5-4	NA	14	TRBD2	TRBJ2-7	CASTVSGGAHEQYF	TGTGCCAGCACCGTTAGCGGGGGGGCCCACGAGCAGTACTTC
TRBV7-2	NA	12	NA	TRBJ2-1	CASSTGGNEQFF	TGTGCCAGCAGCACTGGTGGGAATGAGCAGTTCTTC
TRBV2	NA	12	NA	TRBJ2-5	CAVRRLSETQYF	TGTGCCGTAAGGAGGTTGTCGGAGACCCAGTACTTC
TRBV11-1	NA	16	TRBD2	TRBJ2-5	CASYPGSGGPQETQYF	TGTGCCAGCTACCCCGGTAGCGGGGGTCCCCAAGAGACCCAGTACTTC
TRBV4-3	NA	14	NA	TRBJ1-1	CASSQAREGDVAFF	TGCGCCAGCAGCCAAGCGAGGGAGGGAGACGTGGCTTTCTTT
TRBV2	NA	11	NA	TRBJ1-5	CASSNDQPQHF	TGTGCCAGCAGTAACGATCAGCCCCAGCATTTT
TRBV18	NA	16	TRBD1	TRBJ1-5	CASSPEGQVKYQPQHF	TGTGCCAGCTCCCCTGAGGGACAGGTGAAATATCAGCCCCAGCATTTT
TRBV4-1	NA	19	TRBD1	TRBJ2-7	CASSQEDRSGDRSPYEQYF	TGCGCCAGCAGCCAAGAGGACCGGAGTGGGGACAGGAGCCCCTACGAGCAGTACTTC
TRBV19	NA	15	NA	TRBJ1-1	CASNRNQVPNTEAFF	TGTGCCAGTAATAGAAACCAGGTTCCGAACACTGAAGCTTTCTTT
TRBV28	NA	12	NA	TRBJ2-3	CASGLPINTQYF	TGTGCCAGCGGCTTACCCATCAATACGCAGTATTTT
TRBV9	NA	15	NA	TRBJ1-6	CASSALTGRDSPLHF	TGTGCCAGCAGCGCTTTGACGGGACGGGATTCACCCCTCCACTTT
TRBV11-3	NA	17	TRBD2	TRBJ2-1	CASSLDRGGGAYNEQFF	TGTGCCAGCAGCTTAGATCGTGGCGGGGGGGCTTACAATGAGCAGTTCTTC
TRBV6-6	NA	13	NA	TRBJ1-2	CASSYSFGRGYTF	TGTGCCAGCAGTTACTCCTTCGGGAGGGGCTACACCTTC
TRBV7-2	NA	15	TRBD1	TRBJ2-1	CASSTGQGARNEQFF	TGTGCCAGCAGCACCGGACAGGGGGCGCGGAATGAGCAGTTCTTC
TRBV7-6	once	12	NA	TRBJ2-1	CASSQTGNEQFF	TGTGCCAGCAGCCAGACGGGGAATGAGCAGTTCTTC
TRBV5-5	NA	15	NA	TRBJ1-2	CASSLGGRGLYGYTF	TGTGCCAGCAGCTTGGGGGGCAGGGGCCTCTATGGCTACACCTTC
TRBV5-4	NA	14	TRBD1	TRBJ2-5	CASSWGTGEETQYF	TGTGCCAGCAGCTGGGGGACAGGGGAAGAGACCCAGTACTTC
TRBV2	NA	15	TRBD1	TRBJ1-1	CASSDDGQGTPEAFF	TGTGCCAGCAGCGATGATGGACAGGGCACCCCTGAAGCTTTCTTT
TRBV7-3	NA	13	NA	TRBJ2-7	CASSFDAPYEQYF	TGTGCCAGCAGCTTCGACGCCCCCTACGAGCAGTACTTC
TRBV11-2	NA	11	NA	TRBJ1-3	CASSLENTIYF	TGTGCCAGCAGCTTAGAAAACACCATATATTTT
TRBV7-6	NA	13	NA	TRBJ1-1	CASSLEARGEAFF	TGTGCCAGCAGCTTAGAGGCCAGGGGTGAGGCTTTCTTT
TRBV7-2	NA	14	NA	TRBJ2-5	CASSFSGVQETQYF	TGTGCCAGCAGCTTTTCGGGGGTCCAAGAGACCCAGTACTTC
TRBV7-3	NA	13	NA	TRBJ1-2	CASSPSPNYGYTF	TGTGCCAGCAGCCCTAGTCCTAACTATGGCTACACCTTC
TRBV5-4	NA	16	TRBD1	TRBJ2-5	CASSYDRTGIQETQYF	TGTGCCAGCAGCTATGATCGGACAGGAATACAAGAGACCCAGTACTTC
TRBV30	NA	15	TRBD2	TRBJ2-3	CAWREPGLAGSTQYF	TGTGCCTGGAGAGAACCGGGACTAGCGGGGTCTACGCAGTATTTT
TRBV27	NA	13	NA	TRBJ1-5	CASSRPGGQPQHF	TGTGCCAGCTCTAGGCCGGGTGGACAGCCCCAGCATTTT
TRBV4-1	NA	17	NA	TRBJ2-3	CASSQAGVQGGTDTQYF	TGCGCCAGCAGCCAAGCTGGTGTTCAGGGGGGAACAGATACGCAGTATTTT